The clone carrying this T cell receptor (beta chain) was seen once. Per the germline V gene, CDR1 is MNHEY and CDR2 is SVGEGT. The ends were cut back, 5 bases at V and 3 bases at J, with 16 bases in the middle. This CDR3 spans 15 amino acids. In the original processing: Amplification of reference gene primers was used by the study to estimate nucleated cell counts. The repertoire was sequenced with immunoSEQ multiplex PCR; TCRdb's copy has only in-frame clones and lacks some. Clone size and V and J calls were adopted from that table, with D and trimming inferred from the DNA. The table records 250,000 to 350,000 clones, just over 85% of them present only once. The source of the sample is a study of blood T cell repertoires in COVID-19. For the study at large: T cells, B-cell-depleted T cells, or PBMCs supplied cDNA or gDNA.

The gene calls are TRBV6-2 or TRBV6-3 and TRBJ2-5, with D possibly being TRBD2 (6 bases). Input material: peripheral blood. The clonotype originates from a woman in her twenties or thirties with active or convalescent COVID-19. This chain's CDR3 is CASSPAGTDEETQYF. For the CDR3, the DNA is TGTGCCAGCAGTCCCGCCGGGACTGATGAAGAGACCCAGTACTTC.